This entry is about one TCR beta chain. The record originates from a study of monozygotic twins with inflammatory bowel disease. CDR1 is MNHNS and CDR2 is SASEGT in the germline V gene. The CDR3 is 14 residues long. One entry per CDR3 protein, without DNA, is what TCRdb gives after re-calling the 5' RACE reads. This sample's clone table lists approximately 160,000 distinct CDR3 sequences. The source material was blood. V gene TRBV6-1 combines with J gene TRBJ1-1. This clonotype originated in a human donor with ulcerative colitis or Crohn's disease, or a healthy co-twin of an affected twin (not recorded which). The CDR3 reads CASSRQSGLTEAFF.